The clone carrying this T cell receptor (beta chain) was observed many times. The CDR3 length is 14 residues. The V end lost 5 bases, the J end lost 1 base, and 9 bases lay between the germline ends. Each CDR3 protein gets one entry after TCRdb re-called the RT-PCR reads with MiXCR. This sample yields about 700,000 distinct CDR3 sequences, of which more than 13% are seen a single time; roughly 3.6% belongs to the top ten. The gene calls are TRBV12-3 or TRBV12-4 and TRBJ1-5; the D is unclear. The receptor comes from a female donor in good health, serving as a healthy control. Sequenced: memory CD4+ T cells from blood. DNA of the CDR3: TGTGCCAGCAGTCAATATGGGAGCAATCAGCCCCAGCATTTT. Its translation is CASSQYGSNQPQHF.